One T cell receptor (beta chain) is described in this entry. The sample comes from a study of blood T cell repertoires in COVID-19. Study-level information: COVID-19 samples collected from the United States, Italy and Spain covered acute and convalescent phases. The cDNA or gDNA used as material had been derived from T cells, B-cell-depleted T cells, or PBMCs.

Trimming removed 4 bases from V and 5 bases from J; junction bases left unmatched: 5. Germline V gene data show CDR1 as SGHNT and CDR2 as YYREEE (reference sequence). The CDR3 length is 14 residues. As handled by the study authors: For nucleated cells, counts were estimated from reference gene primer amplification. Repertoires were generated with immunoSEQ multiplex PCR, while TCRdb's copy carries only in-frame clones and drops some. Clone size and V and J calls were adopted from that table, with D and trimming inferred from the DNA. The sample has roughly 48,000 clones; roughly 90% are singletons. J is TRBJ2-7 and V is TRBV5-4, with 11 nucleotides matching TRBD2. This TCR was sampled from a human donor in a cohort sampled during active COVID-19. Sequenced sample: peripheral blood. The DNA for the CDR3 is TGTGCCAGCAGCCCTCGACTAGCGGGGAACGAGCAGTACTTC. It yields the protein CASSPRLAGNEQYF.